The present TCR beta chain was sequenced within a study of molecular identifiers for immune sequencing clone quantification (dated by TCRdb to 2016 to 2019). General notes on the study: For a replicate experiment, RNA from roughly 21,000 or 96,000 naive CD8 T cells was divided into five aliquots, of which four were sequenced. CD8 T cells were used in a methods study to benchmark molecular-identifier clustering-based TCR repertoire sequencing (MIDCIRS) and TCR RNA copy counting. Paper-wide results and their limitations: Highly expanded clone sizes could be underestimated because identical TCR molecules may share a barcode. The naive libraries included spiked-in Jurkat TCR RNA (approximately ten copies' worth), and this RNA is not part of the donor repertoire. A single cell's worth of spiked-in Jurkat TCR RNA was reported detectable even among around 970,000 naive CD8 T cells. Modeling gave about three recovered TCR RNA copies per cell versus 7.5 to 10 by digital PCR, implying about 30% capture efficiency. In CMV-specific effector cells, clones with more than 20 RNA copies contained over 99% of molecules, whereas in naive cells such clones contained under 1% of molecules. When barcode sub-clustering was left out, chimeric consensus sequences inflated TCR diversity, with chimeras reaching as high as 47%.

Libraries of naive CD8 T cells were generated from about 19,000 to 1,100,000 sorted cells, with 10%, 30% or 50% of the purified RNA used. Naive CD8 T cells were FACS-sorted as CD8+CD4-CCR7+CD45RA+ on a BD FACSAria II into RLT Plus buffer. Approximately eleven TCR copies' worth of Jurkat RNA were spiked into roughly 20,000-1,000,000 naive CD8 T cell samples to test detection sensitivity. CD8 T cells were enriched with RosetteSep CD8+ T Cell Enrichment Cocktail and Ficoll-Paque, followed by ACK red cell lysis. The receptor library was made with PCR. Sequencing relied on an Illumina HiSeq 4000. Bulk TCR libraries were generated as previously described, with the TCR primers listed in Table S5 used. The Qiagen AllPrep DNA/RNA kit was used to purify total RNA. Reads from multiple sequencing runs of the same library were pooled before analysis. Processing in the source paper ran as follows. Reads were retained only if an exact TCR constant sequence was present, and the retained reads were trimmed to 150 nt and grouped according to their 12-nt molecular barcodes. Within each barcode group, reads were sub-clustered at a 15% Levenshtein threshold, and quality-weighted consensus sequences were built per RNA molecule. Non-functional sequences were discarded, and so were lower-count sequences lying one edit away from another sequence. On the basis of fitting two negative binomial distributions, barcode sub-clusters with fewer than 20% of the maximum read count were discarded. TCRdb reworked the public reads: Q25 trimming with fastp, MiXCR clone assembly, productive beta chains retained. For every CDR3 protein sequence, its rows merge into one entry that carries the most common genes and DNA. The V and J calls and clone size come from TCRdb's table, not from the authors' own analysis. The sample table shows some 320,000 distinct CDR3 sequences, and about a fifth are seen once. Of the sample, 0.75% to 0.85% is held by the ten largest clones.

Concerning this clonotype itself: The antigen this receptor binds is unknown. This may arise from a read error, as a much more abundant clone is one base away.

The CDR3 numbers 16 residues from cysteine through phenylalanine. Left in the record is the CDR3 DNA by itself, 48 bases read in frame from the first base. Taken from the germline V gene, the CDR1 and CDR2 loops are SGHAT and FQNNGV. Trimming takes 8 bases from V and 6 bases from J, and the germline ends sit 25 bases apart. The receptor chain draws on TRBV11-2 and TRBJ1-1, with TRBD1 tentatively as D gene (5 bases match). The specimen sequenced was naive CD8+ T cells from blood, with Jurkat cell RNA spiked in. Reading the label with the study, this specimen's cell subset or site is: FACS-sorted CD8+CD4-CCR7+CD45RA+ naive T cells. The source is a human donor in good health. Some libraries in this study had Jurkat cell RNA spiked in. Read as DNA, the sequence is TGTGCCAGCGGCCCCGGCCCCAGACAGTCTATCGCTGAAGCTTTCTTT. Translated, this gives CASGPGPRQSIAEAFF.